These 18 T cell receptor beta chains came from one sample sequenced in a study of T cell repertoires in cytomegalovirus infection. TCRdb reprocessed the reads with MiXCR, giving one entry per CDR3 protein. The sample lists fewer than 200,000 distinct CDR3 sequences, approximately 15% occurring once. Material for sequencing was PBMCs. The receptors stem from a human donor in good health (CMV status not recorded). Some clones in this sample may be carry-over from other donors' samples.

This clonotype was counted once. This rearrangement joins TRBV5-4 to TRBJ1-1; D is unresolved. There are 15 residues in the CDR3. Germline V gives CDR1 SGHNT, CDR2 YYREEE (reference sequence). V was shortened by 0 bases and J by 1 base, with 10 bases between the two germline ends. The CDR3 DNA is TGTGCCAGCAGCTTGGACAGACTACCGAACACTGAAGCTTTCTTT. Amino acid sequence: CASSLDRLPNTEAFF.

The CDR3 DNA reads as TGTGCCAGCAGCTTCCCGGGACTCGACTACGAGCAGTACTTC. Amino acid sequence: CASSFPGLDYEQYF. This chain joins TRBV5-5 and TRBJ2-7; possible D gene TRBD2, 6 bases. This CDR3 contains 14 residues. Per the germline V gene, CDR1 is SGHKS and CDR2 is YYEKEE (reference sequence). Trimming cost V 2 bases and J 3 bases, with 12 bases left between them. Drawing the rest from reference TRBV5-5 and TRBJ2-7, the complete variable domain is DAGVTQSPTHLIKTRGQQVTLRCSPISGHKSVSWYQQVLGQGPQFIFQYYEKEERGRGNFPDRFSARQFPNYSSELNVNALLLGDSALYLCASSFPGLDYEQYFGPGTRLTVT.

V and J are TRBV7-9 and TRBJ1-4, with unresolved D. Per germline, CDR1 SEHNR and CDR2 FQNEAQ (reference sequence). V lost 5 bases, J lost 1 base, and 8 bases lay in between. This CDR3 comprises 14 residues. The CDR3 loop reads CASSPRGTNEKLFF. Here the CDR3 DNA reads TGTGCCAGCAGCCCCCGGGGAACTAATGAAAAACTGTTTTTT.

In this sample, this clonotype turned up many times. V is TRBV7-2 and J is TRBJ1-1, with D possibly TRBD1 on 6 matching bases. The CDR3 consists of 17 residues. Trimming shortened V by 8 bases and J by 1 base, and 23 bases separated the two germline ends. Germline values: CDR1 SGHTA, CDR2 FQGNSA. Written as DNA, the CDR3 is TGTGCCAGCGCACTGAGGGGGGGCGGTAGGCAGAACACTGAAGCTTTCTTT. Its translation is CASALRGGGRQNTEAFF. Full variable domain (remainder filled in from reference TRBV7-2 and TRBJ1-1): GAGVSQSPSNKVTEKGKDVELRCDPISGHTALYWYRQSLGQGLEFLIYFQGNSAPDKSGLPSDRFSAERTGGSVSTLTIQRTQQEDSAVYLCASALRGGGRQNTEAFFGQGTRLTVV.

This clonotype was seen a handful of times. The J gene is TRBJ1-4, the V gene TRBV5-1; D is unresolved. CDR3 length equals 14 residues. The V end lost 4 bases, the J end lost 8 bases, and 15 bases lay between the germline ends. The V gene's germline CDR1 is SGHRS and CDR2 YFSETQ. The CDR3, as DNA: TGCGCCAGCAGCCTGAAAGGAATTCAGGAAAAACTGTTTTTT. This translates into CASSLKGIQEKLFF. Full variable domain (remainder filled in from reference TRBV5-1 and TRBJ1-4): KAGVTQTPRYLIKTRGQQVTLSCSPISGHRSVSWYQQTPGQGLQFLFEYFSETQRNKGNFPGRFSGRQFSNSRSEMNVSTLELGDSALYLCASSLKGIQEKLFFGSGTQLSVL.

The chain is built from TRBV7-2 and TRBJ2-2; D perhaps matches TRBD2 (6 bases). V dropped 6 bases and J dropped 5 bases, with 10 bases sitting between them. The CDR3 extends over 13 amino acids. Germline V gene sequence: CDR1 SGHTA, CDR2 FQGNSA. The CDR3 loop is CASRTGVTGELFF. CDR3 DNA: TGTGCCAGCAGGACGGGGGTTACCGGGGAGCTGTTTTTT.

The table lists this clonotype with many counts. The V call is TRBV29-1, the J call TRBJ2-7; TRBD2 matches 8 bases. CDR3 size: 16 residues. The germline gives CDR1 SQVTM, CDR2 ANQGSEA. V shed 6 bases, J shed 0 bases, and the junction held 13 bases outside the gene matches. Here the CDR3 reads CSVHKGSGTLSYEQYF. CDR3 DNA: TGCAGCGTCCACAAGGGTAGCGGGACTCTCTCCTACGAGCAGTACTTC.

This clonotype was observed a handful of times. V usage is TRBV14 and J usage is TRBJ2-2, with TRBD1 matching 8 bases. Trimming cost V 4 bases and J 0 bases; bases outside gene matches: 4. Per the germline V gene, CDR1 is SGHDN and CDR2 is FVKESK. The CDR3 loop spans 16 amino acids. The CDR3: CASSPWTGSNTGELFF. CDR3 DNA sequence: TGTGCCAGCAGCCCGTGGACAGGGTCGAACACCGGGGAGCTGTTTTTT.

This clonotype was observed at least ten times. This sequence joins TRBV7-3 and TRBJ1-5; D is undetermined. From germline, CDR1 is SGHTA and CDR2 FQGTGA. CDR3 size: 16 residues. Deletions cut 5 bases from V and 1 base from J, with 15 bases between. The CDR3 DNA sequence: TGTGCCAGCAGCCCCCGCCCCAGAGAGAGCAATCAGCCCCAGCATTTT. Protein sequence: CASSPRPRESNQPQHF.

The V gene is TRBV30, the J gene TRBJ1-1; D call uncertain. The CDR3 contains 14 residues. Deletions cut 2 bases from V and 0 bases from J, with 10 bases between. Germline assignment: CDR1 GTSNPN and CDR2 SVGIG (reference sequence). CDR3 residues: CAWSPGSMNTEAFF. The CDR3 DNA is TGTGCCTGGAGTCCGGGCTCCATGAACACTGAAGCTTTCTTT.

The chain recombines TRBV14 with TRBJ2-7, with 7 nucleotides matching TRBD1. V gave up 1 base and J gave up 4 bases; unmatched junction bases: 4. This CDR3 comprises 14 residues. Per the germline V gene, CDR1 is SGHDN and CDR2 is FVKESK. CDR3 DNA sequence: TGTGCCAGCAGCCAAGGACAGGGCTGGTACGAGCAGTACTTC. The encoded protein is CASSQGQGWYEQYF.

The chain recombines TRBV29-1 with TRBJ2-7; the D call may be TRBD1 or TRBD2 (5 bases each). Trimming shortened V by 2 bases and J by 0 bases, and 17 bases separated the two germline ends. The CDR3 has 16 amino acids. The germline CDR1 and CDR2 sequences are SQVTM and ANQGSEA. CDR3 coding DNA: TGCAGCGTTGAAAGGGGAGTCGGACGGAGCTCCTACGAGCAGTACTTC. Translated: CSVERGVGRSSYEQYF.

This clonotype was observed many times. The chain carries TRBV7-9 and TRBJ1-1, with 7 bases lining up with TRBD1. Germline lookup yields CDR1 SEHNR and CDR2 FQNEAQ (reference sequence). The CDR3 spans 13 residues. V trimming: 5 bases; J trimming: 5 bases; junction bases outside the gene matches: 5. CDR3 bases: TGTGCCAGCAGCGAGGGGGCGAGGACTGAAGCTTTCTTT. Its translation is CASSEGARTEAFF. The entire variable domain, with the rest obtained from reference TRBV7-9 and TRBJ1-1, is as follows: DTGVSQNPRHKITKRGQNVTFRCDPISEHNRLYWYRQTLGQGPEFLTYFQNEAQLEKSRLLSDRFSAERPKGSFSTLEIQRTEQGDSAMYLCASSEGARTEAFFGQGTRLTVV.

This clonotype was found a few times. The genes are TRBV29-1 and TRBJ2-1; D unclear. The CDR3 runs to 11 residues. Per germline, CDR1 SQVTM and CDR2 ANQGSEA. V was pared by 4 bases and J by 7 bases, with 8 bases between. CDR3 amino acids: CSVVIVNEQFF. CDR3 bases: TGCAGCGTTGTCATCGTAAATGAGCAGTTCTTC.

This clonotype was observed a handful of times. The chain employs TRBV6-2 or TRBV6-3 and TRBJ1-5; 7 nucleotides agree with TRBD1. CDR3 length: 16 residues. V dropped 5 bases and J dropped 5; count of bases not matched to a gene: 12. Germline V CDR1 and CDR2: MNHEY, SVGEGT. CDR3 coding DNA: TGTGCCAGCAGTCCCCATAGACAGGGACTACATCAGCCCCAGCATTTT. As protein: CASSPHRQGLHQPQHF.

This clonotype was recorded at least ten times. The V and J genes are TRBV29-1 and TRBJ2-1, with 13 nucleotides matching TRBD2. Per the germline V gene, CDR1 is SQVTM and CDR2 is ANQGSEA. V trimming: 3 bases; J trimming: 9 bases; junction bases outside the gene matches: 8. This CDR3 region has 15 residues. CDR3 residues: CSVEPGTSGKAEQFF. The CDR3 region has the DNA TGCAGCGTTGAGCCCGGGACTAGCGGGAAGGCTGAGCAGTTCTTC.

This clonotype turned up a few times. This chain uses TRBV29-1 with TRBJ2-7; 8 nucleotides line up with TRBD1. Germline CDR1 and CDR2: SQVTM and ANQGSEA. Trimming at V came to 1 base and at J to 7 bases, leaving 3 bases not matched to a gene. The CDR3 sequence is 12 residues long. In nucleotides, the CDR3 is TGCAGCGTTGAAGGCAGGGGGCAGGAGCAGTACTTC. Encoded protein: CSVEGRGQEQYF.

This clonotype showed up many times. V usage is TRBV7-8 and J usage is TRBJ2-7; D is unclear. In germline, CDR1 is SGHVS, CDR2 FQNEAQ. V gave up 5 bases and J gave up 2 bases, with 10 bases separating them. CDR3 length: 13 amino acids. This CDR3 is CASSLSGPYEQYF. The DNA for the CDR3 is TGTGCCAGCAGCCTCAGTGGTCCCTACGAGCAGTACTTC.